One and the same sample provided the 2 T cell receptor beta chains below, sequenced in a study of T cell repertoires in cytomegalovirus infection. Using its own MiXCR run on the reads, TCRdb lists one record per CDR3 protein. The sample lists around 230,000 distinct CDR3 sequences; roughly 6.5% were seen once. Source material: PBMCs. These receptors all stem from a human donor in good health (CMV status not recorded). Some clones in this sample may be carry-over from other donors' samples.

Many counts were recorded for this clonotype. V and J are TRBV29-1 and TRBJ1-2; possible D gene TRBD1, 6 bases. The V and J ends lost 1 base and 3 bases respectively, with 12 bases between them. CDR3 length: 14 amino acids. Germline CDR1 SQVTM, CDR2 ANQGSEA. Here the CDR3 reads CSVEVSRGDYGYTF. CDR3 sequence (DNA): TGCAGCGTTGAAGTTTCGAGGGGGGACTATGGCTACACCTTC.

This clonotype has a count of ten or more. This sequence joins TRBV7-2 and TRBJ2-2, with D possibly being TRBD2 (6 bases). Looked up from germline, CDR1 is SGHTA and CDR2 is FQGNSA. Trimming left V 9 bases short and J 1 base short, with 12 bases between. CDR3 length: 14 amino acids. The DNA for the CDR3 is TGTGCCAGTACGGGGGATATGAACACCGGGGAGCTGTTTTTT. Protein sequence: CASTGDMNTGELFF.